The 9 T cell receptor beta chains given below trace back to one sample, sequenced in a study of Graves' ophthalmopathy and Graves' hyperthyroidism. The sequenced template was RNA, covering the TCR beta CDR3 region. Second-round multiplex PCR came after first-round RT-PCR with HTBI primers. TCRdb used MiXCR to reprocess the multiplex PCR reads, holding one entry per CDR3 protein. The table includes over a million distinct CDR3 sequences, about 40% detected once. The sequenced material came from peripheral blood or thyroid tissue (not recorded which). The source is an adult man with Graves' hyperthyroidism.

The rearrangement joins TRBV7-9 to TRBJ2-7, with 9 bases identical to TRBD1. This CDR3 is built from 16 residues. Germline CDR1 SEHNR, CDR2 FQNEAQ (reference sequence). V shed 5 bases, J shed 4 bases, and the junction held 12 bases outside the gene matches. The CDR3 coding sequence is TGTGCCAGCAGCCAAGAACGGGACAGGGCTACGTACGAGCAGTACTTC. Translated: CASSQERDRATYEQYF.

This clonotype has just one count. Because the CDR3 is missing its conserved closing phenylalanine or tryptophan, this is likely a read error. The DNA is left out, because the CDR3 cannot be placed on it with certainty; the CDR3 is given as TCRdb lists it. CDR3 sequence reads: CASSPGLAGG. The genes are TRBV5-1 and TRBJ1-1. The length of the CDR3 is 10 amino acids, counting both ends. Germline V lookup: CDR1 SGHRS, CDR2 YFSETQ.

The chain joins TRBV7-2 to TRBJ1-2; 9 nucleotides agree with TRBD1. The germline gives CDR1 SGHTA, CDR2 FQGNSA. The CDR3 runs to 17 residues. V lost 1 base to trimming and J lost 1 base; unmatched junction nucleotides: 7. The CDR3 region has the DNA TGTGCCAGCAGCTTAGGGGTGGGGACAGGGCTTAACTATGGCTACACCTTC. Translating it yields CASSLGVGTGLNYGYTF.

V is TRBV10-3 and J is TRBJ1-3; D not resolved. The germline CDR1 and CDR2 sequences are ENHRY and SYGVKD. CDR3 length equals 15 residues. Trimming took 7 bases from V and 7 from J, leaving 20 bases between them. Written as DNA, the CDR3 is TGTGCCATCATGGCTTCTGGGCAGTCTGAGAACACCATATATTTT. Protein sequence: CAIMASGQSENTIYF.

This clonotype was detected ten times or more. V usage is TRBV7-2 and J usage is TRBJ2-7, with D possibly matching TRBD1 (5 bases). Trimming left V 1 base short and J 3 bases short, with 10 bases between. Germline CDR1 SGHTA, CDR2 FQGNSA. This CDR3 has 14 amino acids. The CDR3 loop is CASSLGPGRYEQYF. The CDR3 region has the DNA TGTGCCAGCAGCTTAGGTCCAGGGCGCTACGAGCAGTACTTC.

The CDR3 nucleotides are TGTGCCAGCAGCCTAAGGACAGGGGGCCGAGTCTATGGCTACACCTTC. Residues: CASSLRTGGRVYGYTF. The rearrangement uses TRBV7-2 and TRBJ1-2; 11 nucleotides align to TRBD1. Germline assignment: CDR1 SGHTA and CDR2 FQGNSA. This CDR3 is built from 16 residues. Trimming at V came to 5 bases and at J to 4 bases, leaving 9 bases not matched to a gene.

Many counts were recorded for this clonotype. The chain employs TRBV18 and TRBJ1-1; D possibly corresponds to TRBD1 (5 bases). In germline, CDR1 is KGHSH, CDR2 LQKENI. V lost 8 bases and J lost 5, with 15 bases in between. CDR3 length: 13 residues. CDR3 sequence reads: CASSPRDDTEAFF. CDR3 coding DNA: TGTGCCAGCAGCCCGCGGGACGATACTGAAGCTTTCTTT.

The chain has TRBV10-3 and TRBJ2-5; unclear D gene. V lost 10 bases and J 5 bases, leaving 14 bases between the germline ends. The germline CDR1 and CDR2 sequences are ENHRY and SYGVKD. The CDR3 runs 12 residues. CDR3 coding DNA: TGTGCCACTTCGGCCCCCGTGGAGACCCAGTACTTC. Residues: CATSAPVETQYF.

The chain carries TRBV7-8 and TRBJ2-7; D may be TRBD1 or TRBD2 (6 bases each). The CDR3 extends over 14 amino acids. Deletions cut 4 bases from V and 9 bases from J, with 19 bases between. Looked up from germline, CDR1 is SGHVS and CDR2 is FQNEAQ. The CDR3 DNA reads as TGTGCCAGCAGCTCCTGGGGCGAGGGGGGTCGGCAGTACTTC. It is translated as CASSSWGEGGRQYF.